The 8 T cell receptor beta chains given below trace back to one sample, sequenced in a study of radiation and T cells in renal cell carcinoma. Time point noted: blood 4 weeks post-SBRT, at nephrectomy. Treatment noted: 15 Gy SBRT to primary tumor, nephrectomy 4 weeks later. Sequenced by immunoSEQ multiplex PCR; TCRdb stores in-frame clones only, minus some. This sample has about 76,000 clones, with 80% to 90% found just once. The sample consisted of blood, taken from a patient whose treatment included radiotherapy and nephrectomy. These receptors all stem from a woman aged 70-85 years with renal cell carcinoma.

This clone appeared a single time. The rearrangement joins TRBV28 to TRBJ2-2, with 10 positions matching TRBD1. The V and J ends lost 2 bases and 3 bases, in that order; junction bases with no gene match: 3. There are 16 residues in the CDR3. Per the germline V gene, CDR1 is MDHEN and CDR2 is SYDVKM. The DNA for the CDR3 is TGTGCCAGCAGTTTAGGACAGGGGGAGTACACCGGGGAGCTGTTTTTT. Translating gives CASSLGQGEYTGELFF.

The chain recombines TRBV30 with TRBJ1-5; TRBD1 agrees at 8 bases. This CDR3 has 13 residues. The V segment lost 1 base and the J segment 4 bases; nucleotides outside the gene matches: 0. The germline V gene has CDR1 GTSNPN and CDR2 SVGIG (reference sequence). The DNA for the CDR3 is TGTGCCTGGAGTGGACAGGGGAATCAGCCCCAGCATTTT. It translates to CAWSGQGNQPQHF.

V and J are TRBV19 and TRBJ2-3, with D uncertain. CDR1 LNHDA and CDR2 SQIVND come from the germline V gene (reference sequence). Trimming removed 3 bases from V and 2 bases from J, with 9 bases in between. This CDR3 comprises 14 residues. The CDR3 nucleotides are TGTGCCAGTAGTATTCGGTCCAACACAGATACGCAGTATTTT. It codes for CASSIRSNTDTQYF. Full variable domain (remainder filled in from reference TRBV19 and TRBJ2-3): DGGITQSPKYLFRKEGQNVTLSCEQNLNHDAMYWYRQDPGQGLRLIYYSQIVNDFQKGDIAEGYSVSREKKESFPLTVTSAQKNPTAFYLCASSIRSNTDTQYFGPGTRLTVL.

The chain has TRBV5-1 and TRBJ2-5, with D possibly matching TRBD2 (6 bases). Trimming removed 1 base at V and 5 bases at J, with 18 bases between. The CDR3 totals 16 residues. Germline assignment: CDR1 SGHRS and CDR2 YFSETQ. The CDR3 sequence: CASSLFGGVRLETQYF. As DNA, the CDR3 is TGCGCCAGCAGCTTGTTCGGCGGGGTTAGGCTGGAGACCCAGTACTTC.

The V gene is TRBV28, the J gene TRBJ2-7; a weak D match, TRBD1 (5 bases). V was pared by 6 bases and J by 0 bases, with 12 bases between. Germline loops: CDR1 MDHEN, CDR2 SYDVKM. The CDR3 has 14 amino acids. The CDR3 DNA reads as TGTGCCAGCAGCTCGACAGTTCCCTCCTACGAGCAGTACTTC. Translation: CASSSTVPSYEQYF.

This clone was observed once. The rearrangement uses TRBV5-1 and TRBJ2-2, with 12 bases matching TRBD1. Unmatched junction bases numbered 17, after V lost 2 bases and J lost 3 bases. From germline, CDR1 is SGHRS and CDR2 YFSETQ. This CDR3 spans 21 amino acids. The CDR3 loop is CASSFRAGQGAYPYHTGELFF. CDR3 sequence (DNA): TGCGCCAGCAGCTTCAGAGCGGGACAGGGGGCATATCCTTATCACACCGGGGAGCTGTTTTTT.

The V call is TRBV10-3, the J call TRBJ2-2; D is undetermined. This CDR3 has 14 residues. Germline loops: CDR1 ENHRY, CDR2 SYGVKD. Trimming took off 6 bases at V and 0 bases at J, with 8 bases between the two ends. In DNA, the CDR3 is TGTGCCATCAGCGGATCAACGAACACCGGGGAGCTGTTTTTT. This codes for CAISGSTNTGELFF.

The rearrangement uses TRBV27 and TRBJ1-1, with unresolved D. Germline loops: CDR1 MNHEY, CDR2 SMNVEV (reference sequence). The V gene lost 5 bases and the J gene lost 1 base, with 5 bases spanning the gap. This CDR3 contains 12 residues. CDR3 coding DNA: TGTGCCAGCAGTCGCAAGAACACTGAAGCTTTCTTT. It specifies CASSRKNTEAFF.